The next 10 T cell receptor beta chains were all read from a single sample in a study of shared clonotypes between healthy human individuals. Clones were sequenced by immunoSEQ multiplex PCR, and TCRdb holds only the in-frame ones, with some missing. The data hold about 2.4 million clones, with approximately 94% observed a single time. The sample was naive CD4+ T cells sorted from blood. This sample's subset: CD45RA+ positively selected. The source is a man between 18 and 35 years old in good health.

The chain employs TRBV5-4 and TRBJ2-1, with D tentatively TRBD1 or TRBD2 (5 bases each). CDR1 is SGHNT, CDR2 YYREEE, per germline (reference sequence). The CDR3 extends over 13 amino acids. Trimming left V 5 bases short and J 3 bases short, with 9 bases between. The CDR3 here is CASRGTLYNEQFF. The CDR3 DNA reads as TGTGCCAGCAGGGGGACCCTCTACAATGAGCAGTTCTTC.

The rearrangement uses TRBV6-1 and TRBJ2-5, with D uncertain. V was shortened by 0 bases and J by 5 bases, with 10 bases between the two germline ends. The CDR3 spans 14 residues. The V gene's germline CDR1 is MNHNS and CDR2 SASEGT. The CDR3 coding sequence is TGTGCCAGCAGTGAAGCGGGTAGTGTGGAGACCCAGTACTTC. The encoded protein is CASSEAGSVETQYF.

This sequence joins TRBV19 and TRBJ2-1, with D maybe TRBD1 (8 bases). Deletions cut 9 bases from V and 9 bases from J, with 24 bases between. This CDR3 contains 15 residues. The germline CDR1 and CDR2 sequences are LNHDA and SQIVND (reference sequence). The CDR3 sequence: CASRPGGGGVGEQFF. The CDR3 bases are TGTGCCAGCCGACCAGGGGGCGGGGGAGTTGGTGAGCAGTTCTTC.

This clone was counted once. J is TRBJ2-7 and V is TRBV6-1, with TRBD1 matching over 7 bases. The germline V gene has CDR1 MNHNS and CDR2 SASEGT. The V and J ends lost 6 bases and 7 bases, in that order; junction bases with no gene match: 9. The CDR3 is 13 amino acids. DNA for the CDR3: TGTGCCAGCAGGCCGGGACAGCTCTGGGAGCAGTACTTC. Translation: CASRPGQLWEQYF.

The CDR3 region has the DNA TGCAGCGTTGTCCGCGACAGCGGAATTCAGGATGAGCAGTTCTTC. As protein: CSVVRDSGIQDEQFF. The chain combines TRBV29-1 with TRBJ2-1; D could derive from TRBD1 or TRBD2 (5 bases each). The CDR3 is 15 residues long. V dropped 4 bases and J dropped 8 bases, with 21 bases sitting between them. Looked up from germline, CDR1 is SQVTM and CDR2 is ANQGSEA.

The chain uses TRBV13 and TRBJ2-7, with 11 bases identical to TRBD1. V lost 3 bases, J lost 4 bases, and 11 bases stayed unmatched. The CDR3 runs 17 residues. From germline, CDR1 is PRHDT and CDR2 FYEKMQ (reference sequence). Written as DNA, the CDR3 is TGTGCCAGCAGCTTGACAGGACAGGGGGCGCGTTCGTACGAGCAGTACTTC. Protein: CASSLTGQGARSYEQYF.

This chain joins TRBV7-2 and TRBJ2-7; weak D call: TRBD2 (5 bases). The CDR3 runs 15 residues. Trimming shortened V by 4 bases and J by 4 bases, and 17 bases separated the two germline ends. Germline values: CDR1 SGHTA, CDR2 FQGNSA. The CDR3 DNA sequence: TGTGCCAGCAGCTCCGAGGGCTTAACCCGTTACGAGCAGTACTTC. As protein: CASSSEGLTRYEQYF. Combining the CDR3 with reference TRBV7-2 and TRBJ2-7 gives the whole variable domain GAGVSQSPSNKVTEKGKDVELRCDPISGHTALYWYRQSLGQGLEFLIYFQGNSAPDKSGLPSDRFSAERTGGSVSTLTIQRTQQEDSAVYLCASSSEGLTRYEQYFGPGTRLTVT.

This chain connects TRBV28 to TRBJ1-6; D call uncertain. Per the germline V gene, CDR1 is MDHEN and CDR2 is SYDVKM. The CDR3 sequence is 16 residues long. V was cut by 3 bases and J by 0 bases, with 9 bases left in between. The CDR3 DNA reads TGTGCCAGCAGTTTTGGCATCCCCTCCTATAATTCACCCCTCCACTTT. This gives the protein CASSFGIPSYNSPLHF.

In this sample, this clone turned up once. The chain couples TRBV27 to TRBJ2-7; D is perhaps TRBD2 (5 bases). Between the trimmed V and J ends, which lost 5 bases and 6 bases, there was a span of 20 bases. In germline, CDR1 is MNHEY, CDR2 SMNVEV (reference sequence). The CDR3 has 15 residues. The CDR3 sequence: CASSRGKAQIREQYF. CDR3 sequence (DNA): TGTGCCAGCAGTCGGGGAAAGGCCCAGATTCGCGAGCAGTACTTC.

This clone came up once. The chain couples TRBV6-5 to TRBJ1-6, with a weak D call TRBD1 (5 bases). Between the trimmed V and J ends, which lost 2 bases and 10 bases, there was a span of 12 bases. This CDR3 is built from 14 residues. Germline V CDR1 and CDR2: MNHEY, SVGAGI. The CDR3 coding sequence is TGTGCCAGCAGTTACGGGCAGGGTAGCTCACCCCTCCACTTT. Encoded protein: CASSYGQGSSPLHF.